This entry describes one TCR beta chain. Antigen specificity is unknown. CD45RO-negative, CCR7-positively selected cells formed the naive CD8 fraction, excluding terminally differentiated effector memory CD45RA+ cells. These data belong to a study of shared clonotypes between healthy human individuals. Study information: Three CD4 naive, three CD4 memory, two CD8 naive and one CD8 memory plate were used per donor.

V was cut by 8 bases and J by 2 bases, with 15 bases left in between. The CDR3 runs to 14 residues. Per germline, CDR1 MDHEN and CDR2 SYDVKM. Assay used: immunoSEQ multiplex PCR; TCRdb lists only in-frame clones, some missing. This table holds around 2,000,000 clones, about 95% found once. Study-level results: Several donors held approximately 4.5% of naive CD4 clonotypes in common.

Sample: naive CD8+ T cells sorted from blood. The origin of this receptor is a man between 18 and 35 years old in good health. The V call is TRBV28, the J call TRBJ1-2; the D gene is possibly TRBD1 (5 bases). In DNA form, the CDR3 reads TGTGCCAGCCTGTATCAGGGTTTAAACTATGGCTACACCTTC. Encoded protein: CASLYQGLNYGYTF.